This passage covers 22 T cell receptor beta chains from one sample sequenced in a study of T cell responses to AZD1222 COVID-19 vaccine (dated by TCRdb to the early 2020s). Sample time point, as interpreted from the label and publication: baseline before first vaccination. To prepare the library, the immunoSEQ multiplex PCR assay was applied. This immuneACCESS table, as held by TCRdb, lists in-frame sequences with V and J called but not all clones. Of the missing ones, under half trace to an unresolved V gene in checked studies; the others have no known cause. Here the sample has roughly 130,000 clones; roughly nine tenths occur a single time. 2.8% of the sample rests with the top ten. This specimen consisted of peripheral blood, obtained on day 0 of AZD1222 vaccination. Every receptor here comes from an adult in good health.

This chain links TRBV27 with TRBJ2-7, with TRBD2 matching 12 bases. The CDR3 has 15 residues. The germline V gene encodes CDR1 MNHEY and CDR2 SMNVEV (reference sequence). V was pared by 4 bases and J by 5 bases, with 6 bases of the junction left unmatched. CDR3: CASSSRTSGNHEQYF. Written as DNA, the CDR3 is TGTGCCAGCAGTTCTCGGACTAGCGGGAACCACGAGCAGTACTTC.

This clone was seen just once. The V gene is TRBV19, the J gene TRBJ2-3; maybe TRBD2 (6 bases). The V gene lost 5 bases and the J gene lost 6 bases, with 18 bases spanning the gap. This CDR3 comprises 15 residues. CDR1 LNHDA and CDR2 SQIVND come from the germline V gene (reference sequence). The CDR3 spells CASSGGLTPADTQYF. CDR3 DNA sequence: TGTGCCAGTAGTGGGGGACTTACTCCCGCCGATACGCAGTATTTT.

The chain uses TRBV5-1 and TRBJ2-3; 14 nucleotides align to TRBD2. J gave up 6 bases and V 4 bases, and 7 bases lay outside the gene matches. The V gene's germline CDR1 is SGHRS and CDR2 YFSETQ. CDR3 length: 16 residues. CDR3 coding DNA: TGCGCCAGCAGCAGGGGACTAGCGGGAGAGGTGGATACGCAGTATTTT. Translation gives CASSRGLAGEVDTQYF.

This clone was seen only once. The rearrangement joins TRBV10-3 to TRBJ1-2, with D perhaps TRBD1 (6 bases). The CDR3 has 14 amino acids. V was clipped by 4 bases and J by 6 bases, with 15 bases between them. Germline loops: CDR1 ENHRY, CDR2 SYGVKD. Written as DNA, the CDR3 is TGTGCCATCAGTGCGGGGGGGCTTCTTGATGGCTACACCTTC. It encodes CAISAGGLLDGYTF.

The V and J genes are TRBV19 and TRBJ1-5; 7 nucleotides align to TRBD1. In germline, CDR1 is LNHDA, CDR2 SQIVND (reference sequence). V dropped 4 bases and J dropped 0; count of bases not matched to a gene: 6. The CDR3 totals 16 residues. DNA of the CDR3: TGTGCCAGTAGTAGCTACGACAGGGATAGCAATCAGCCCCAGCATTTT. This codes for CASSSYDRDSNQPQHF.

The chain uses TRBV6-1 and TRBJ2-2; 8 nucleotides align to TRBD1. Germline CDR1 MNHNS, CDR2 SASEGT. J was trimmed by 2 bases and V by 1 base; bases with no gene match: 3. The CDR3 sequence is 16 residues long. The CDR3 sequence is CASSEGQGSNTGELFF. CDR3 nucleotide sequence: TGTGCCAGCAGTGAAGGACAGGGGAGTAACACCGGGGAGCTGTTTTTT.

This chain joins TRBV18 and TRBJ2-1, with D perhaps TRBD1 or TRBD2 (5 bases each). V dropped 6 bases and J dropped 2 bases, with 14 bases sitting between them. Germline CDR1 reads KGHSH; CDR2 reads LQKENI. The CDR3 has 15 amino acids. The CDR3 coding sequence is TGTGCCAGCTCGGACTTTGGGGCGGCCTACAATGAGCAGTTCTTC. Translated, it gives CASSDFGAAYNEQFF.

This chain connects TRBV5-1 to TRBJ1-1; D unclear. This CDR3 is 13 amino acids long. The V end was cut by 1 base, the J end by 10 bases, with 14 bases between. Germline assignment: CDR1 SGHRS and CDR2 YFSETQ. As DNA, the CDR3 is TGCGCCAGCAGCTTGAAGTCCGAAGGTCCAGCTTTCTTT. It translates to CASSLKSEGPAFF.

The rearrangement uses TRBV5-1 and TRBJ1-6; D unclear. Germline lookup yields CDR1 SGHRS and CDR2 YFSETQ. The CDR3 has 14 amino acids. Trimming removed 0 bases from V and 5 bases from J, with 6 bases in between. The CDR3 reads CASSLGPNNSPLHF. CDR3 nucleotide sequence: TGCGCCAGCAGCTTGGGGCCCAATAATTCACCCCTCCACTTT.

V is TRBV9 and J is TRBJ2-1, with 7 nucleotides matching TRBD1. The CDR3 has 15 amino acids. The ends lost 3 bases at V and 0 bases at J; junction bases unmatched: 3. The germline gives CDR1 SGDLS, CDR2 YYNGEE. The CDR3 nucleotides read TGTGCCAGCAGCGAACAGGGGCTCTCCTACAATGAGCAGTTCTTC. It encodes CASSEQGLSYNEQFF.

The V and J genes are TRBV12-5 and TRBJ1-3; 7 bases line up with TRBD1. The CDR3 spans 15 residues. The V gene's germline CDR1 is LGHNT and CDR2 FRNRAP. The J segment lost 4 bases and the V segment lost 2 bases, leaving 5 bases of the junction unmatched. The CDR3 protein is CASGLSLGQGNTIYF. The DNA for the CDR3 is TGTGCTAGTGGTTTGAGTCTGGGACAGGGAAACACCATATATTTT. Drawing the rest from reference TRBV12-5 and TRBJ1-3, the complete variable domain is DARVTQTPRHKVTEMGQEVTMRCQPILGHNTVFWYRQTMMQGLELLAYFRNRAPLDDSGMPKDRFSAEMPDATLATLKIQPSEPRDSAVYFCASGLSLGQGNTIYFGEGSWLTVV.

The chain has TRBV18 and TRBJ2-7; the match to TRBD1 covers 7 bases. This CDR3 has 15 residues. Germline-derived CDR1 and CDR2 are KGHSH and LQKENI. V trimming: 6 bases; J trimming: 3 bases; junction bases outside the gene matches: 11. CDR3 nucleotide sequence: TGTGCCAGCTCTCATACACCGGGACAGCTCTACGAGCAGTACTTC. Its protein product is CASSHTPGQLYEQYF.

The rearrangement links TRBV1 to TRBJ1-2; the DNA was not compared with TRBD1, the D call given in the table. TRBV1 is a pseudogene locus. This CDR3 spans 13 amino acids. CDR3 DNA sequence: TGCACCAGCAGCCACTGGCAGAACTATGGCTACACCTTC. It is translated as CTSSHWQNYGYTF.

In its sample, this clone was seen a few times. J is TRBJ2-2 and V is TRBV5-4; perhaps D is TRBD1 or TRBD2 (6 bases each). The germline V gene has CDR1 SGHNT and CDR2 YYREEE (reference sequence). CDR3 length: 14 amino acids. The CDR3 spells CSQHEWRGTGELFF. The DNA of the CDR3 is TGTTCCCAACACGAATGGAGGGGGACCGGGGAGCTGTTTTTT.

The chain couples TRBV15 to TRBJ2-5; D ambiguous. CDR3 length: 13 residues. V was shortened by 0 bases and J by 5 bases, with 7 bases between the two germline ends. From germline, CDR1 is LNHNV and CDR2 YYDKDF (reference sequence). The CDR3 protein is CATSRDDRETQYF. The CDR3 DNA reads TGTGCCACCAGCAGAGATGATAGGGAGACCCAGTACTTC.

This clone was seen only once. The rearrangement joins TRBV4-1 to TRBJ2-7, with TRBD1 identical over 12 bases. CDR3 length: 16 residues. Germline V gene data show CDR1 as MGHRA and CDR2 as YSYEKL. V shed 2 bases, J shed 4 bases, and the junction held 6 bases outside the gene matches. CDR3 in DNA: TGCGCCAGCAGCCAACCAGGGACAGGGGGCGAATACGAGCAGTACTTC. It is translated as CASSQPGTGGEYEQYF.

The chain links TRBV27 to TRBJ1-5, with D maybe TRBD1 (6 bases). V gave up 6 bases and J gave up 4 bases, with 16 bases separating them. The CDR3 is 15 amino acids. Germline CDR1 is MNHEY and CDR2 is SMNVEV (reference sequence). The CDR3 nucleotides are TGTGCCAGCAGCTCAACACAGGGACTAAATCAGCCCCAGCATTTT. This gives the protein CASSSTQGLNQPQHF.

This chain links TRBV15 with TRBJ1-1; TRBD1 matches 9 bases. Germline V lookup: CDR1 LNHNV, CDR2 YYDKDF (reference sequence). The length of the CDR3 is 15 residues. Trimming cost V 7 bases and J 2 bases; bases outside gene matches: 8. CDR3 DNA sequence: TGTGCCACCAATACCGGGACAGGGAGAAACACTGAAGCTTTCTTT. This encodes CATNTGTGRNTEAFF.

This chain links TRBV11-2 with TRBJ2-5; TRBD2 is a possible D gene (6 bases). V was cut by 1 base and J by 1 base, with 10 bases left in between. The CDR3 consists of 15 residues. Germline CDR1 SGHAT, CDR2 FQNNGV. The CDR3: CASSLVWRAQETQYF. CDR3 sequence (DNA): TGTGCCAGCAGCTTAGTGTGGAGGGCCCAAGAGACCCAGTACTTC.

V usage is TRBV7-2 and J usage is TRBJ1-4; possible D gene TRBD1, 6 bases. Germline values: CDR1 SGHTA, CDR2 FQGNSA. The CDR3 totals 16 residues. The V and J ends lost 2 bases and 6 bases respectively, with 16 bases between them. Here the CDR3 reads CASSLRGGRYYEKLFF. The CDR3 nucleotides are TGTGCCAGCAGCTTAAGGGGGGGACGCTATTATGAAAAACTGTTTTTT.

The rearrangement uses TRBV5-6 and TRBJ1-2; D gene unclear. The V end lost 0 bases, the J end lost 2 bases, and 8 bases lay between the germline ends. The CDR3 extends over 14 amino acids. From germline, CDR1 is SGHDT and CDR2 YYEEEE. DNA of the CDR3: TGTGCCAGCAGCTTGGGTGTGTTAAACTATGGCTACACCTTC. Translated: CASSLGVLNYGYTF.

The rearrangement joins TRBV6-5 to TRBJ1-4; D might be TRBD1 (6 bases). The V and J ends lost 6 bases and 4 bases respectively, with 15 bases between them. There are 15 residues in the CDR3. Germline CDR1 reads MNHEY; CDR2 reads SVGAGI. The CDR3 nucleotides read TGTGCCAGCAGCCCATGGGGGGCCGGTAATGAAAAACTGTTTTTT. Protein sequence: CASSPWGAGNEKLFF.